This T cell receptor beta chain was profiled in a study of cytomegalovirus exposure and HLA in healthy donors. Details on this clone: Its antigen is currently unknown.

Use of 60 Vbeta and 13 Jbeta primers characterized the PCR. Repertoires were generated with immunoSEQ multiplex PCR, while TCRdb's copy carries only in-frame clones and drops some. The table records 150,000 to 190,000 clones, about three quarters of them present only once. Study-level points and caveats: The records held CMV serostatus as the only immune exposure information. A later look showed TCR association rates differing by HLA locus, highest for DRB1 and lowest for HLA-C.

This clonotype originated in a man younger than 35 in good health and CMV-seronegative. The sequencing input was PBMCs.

In nucleotides, the CDR3 is TGTGCCAGCAGCTTACGTGTGAGCAGGGGCGGCACAGACTATGGCTACACCTTC. This sequence encodes CASSLRVSRGGTDYGYTF. The chain joins TRBV7-2 to TRBJ1-2, with D tentatively TRBD1 (6 bases). V gave up 2 bases and J gave up 3 bases, with 22 bases separating them. Looked up from germline, CDR1 is SGHTA and CDR2 is FQGNSA. The CDR3 sequence is 18 residues long.